The rows below give T cell receptor beta chains drawn from one sample of a study of blood T cell repertoires in COVID-19. Generated by immunoSEQ multiplex PCR, the TCRdb table keeps only in-frame clones and is missing some. Seen here are 150,000 or so clones, over 75% observed once, and the top ten hold 2.5% to 3.5%. Input material: PBMCs or T cells enriched from blood (not recorded which). The receptors here all came from a woman between 45 and 65 years old who had recovered from COVID-19. Both conserved end residues are part of each CDR3. Fields, in order: CDR3 length, V gene, D gene, J gene, clone size, CDR3 DNA, CDR3 protein. The D gene is left open where the match is weak. Part of the rows lack a size; the others show once, few, many or a class for expanded clones.

16,TRBV5-1,TRBD2,TRBJ2-2,.,TGCGCCAGCAGTTCCGCGGGGGGGCCGAGCACCGGGGAGCTGTTTTTT,CASSSAGGPSTGELFF
16,TRBV24-1,.,TRBJ2-2,.,TGTGCCACCAGTGACGCGGGACTCTCGAACACCGGGGAGCTGTTTTTT,CATSDAGLSNTGELFF
16,TRBV2,TRBD1,TRBJ1-5,.,TGTGCCAGCAGTGAGAGGACAGGGTATAGCAATCAGCCCCAGCATTTT,CASSERTGYSNQPQHF
15,TRBV7-3,TRBD2,TRBJ2-1,.,TGTGCCAGCAGCTCTACTAGCGGGGGCTACAATGAGCAGTTCTTC,CASSSTSGGYNEQFF
13,TRBV24-1,.,TRBJ1-1,.,TGTGCCACCAGTGCTATCGGGGGGACTGAAGCTTTCTTT,CATSAIGGTEAFF
17,TRBV5-4,TRBD2,TRBJ2-2,once,TGTGCCAGCAGCCTGCTAGCGGGGGGGGCATCCACCGGGGAGCTGTTTTTT,CASSLLAGGASTGELFF
18,TRBV3-1/TRBV3-2,.,TRBJ2-1,.,TGTGCCAGCAGCCAACCGAGGGCTTTAATTAGCTCCTACAATGAGCAGTTCTTC,CASSQPRALISSYNEQFF
17,TRBV2,TRBD1,TRBJ2-2,.,TGTGCCAGCAGGAGACCCAAGGACAGGGGGGACACCGGGGAGCTGTTTTTT,CASRRPKDRGDTGELFF
17,TRBV11-3,TRBD2,TRBJ2-7,.,TGTGCCAGCAGCTTAGATCGATGGCGGGGGACTTCGTACGAGCAGTACTTC,CASSLDRWRGTSYEQYF
15,TRBV6-5,.,TRBJ1-3,once,TGTGCCAGCAGCTCGGACAGCGCCCAGCGAAACACCATATATTTT,CASSSDSAQRNTIYF
15,TRBV9,TRBD1,TRBJ1-1,.,TGTGCCAGCAGCGACCGGGACAGGGGGGGAACTGAAGCTTTCTTT,CASSDRDRGGTEAFF
13,TRBV9,.,TRBJ1-5,.,TGTGCCAGCAGCCCCGGGAACAATCAGCCCCAGCATTTT,CASSPGNNQPQHF
14,TRBV19,.,TRBJ2-4,.,TGTGCCAGTAGTCACAGGGGAGGCAAAAACATTCAGTACTTC,CASSHRGGKNIQYF
14,TRBV10-3,TRBD1,TRBJ2-7,.,TGTGCCATCAGGGTGACAGGGGGAACGGGCGAGCAGTACTTC,CAIRVTGGTGEQYF
13,TRBV6-1,.,TRBJ1-1,.,TGTGCCAGCAGTGAAGCAGGGACACGGGTTGCTTTCTTT,CASSEAGTRVAFF
14,TRBV9,TRBD1,TRBJ1-6,few,TGTGCCAGCAGCGTAGAACAGGGGAATTCACCCCTCCACTTT,CASSVEQGNSPLHF
17,TRBV5-6,.,TRBJ1-5,.,TGTGCCAGCAGCCCCCCGGCGACCACAGGGTGCAATCAGCCCCAGCATTTT,CASSPPATTGCNQPQHF
12,TRBV29-1,TRBD1,TRBJ1-1,.,TGCAGCGTTGGGACAGGGGCCACTGAAGCTTTCTTT,CSVGTGATEAFF
13,TRBV7-9,TRBD2,TRBJ2-7,.,TGTGCCAGCACCGGGACTACATCCTACGAGCAGTACTTC,CASTGTTSYEQYF
13,TRBV3-1/TRBV3-2,.,TRBJ2-1,.,TGTGCCAGCAGCGGAGGGAGAGGCAATGAGCAGTTCTTC,CASSGGRGNEQFF
19,TRBV24-1,TRBD2,TRBJ2-2,.,TGTGCCACCAGTGATTTTCAAAGACTAGCGGGAGGCAACACCGGGGAGCTGTTTTTT,CATSDFQRLAGGNTGELFF
17,TRBV4-1,TRBD2,TRBJ2-1,.,TGCGCCAGCAGCCAGACCCTGACTAGCGGGAGGGCCAATGAGCAGTTCTTC,CASSQTLTSGRANEQFF
16,TRBV11-1,.,TRBJ2-6,.,TGTGCCAGCAGCTTAGATGGGCCGTCTGGGGCCAACGTCCTGACTTTC,CASSLDGPSGANVLTF
12,TRBV6-1,.,TRBJ1-5,.,TGTGCCAGCAGTGAAAATGGGCCGCCCCAGCATTTT,CASSENGPPQHF
13,TRBV5-6,.,TRBJ2-5,few,TGTGCCAGCAGCCAAACAGGGCTGGAGACCCAGTACTTC,CASSQTGLETQYF
15,TRBV28,TRBD2,TRBJ2-5,.,TGTGCCAGCAGTTTAATCGGGGGGTTAGGAGAGACCCAGTACTTC,CASSLIGGLGETQYF
13,TRBV7-3,TRBD1,TRBJ2-7,.,TGTGCCAGCAGCTCGGGACAGGCGAGAGAGCAGTACTTC,CASSSGQAREQYF
13,TRBV19,TRBD1,TRBJ1-5,.,TGTGCCAGTGGGGACAGGGAAGGTCAGCCCCAGCATTTT,CASGDREGQPQHF
13,TRBV3-1/TRBV3-2,.,TRBJ1-1,few,TGTGCCAGCAGCCAAGTTCGGAACACTGAAGCTTTCTTT,CASSQVRNTEAFF
14,TRBV5-5,.,TRBJ2-1,.,TGTGCCAGCAGCAGGACACTCTCCTACAATGAGCAGTTCTTC,CASSRTLSYNEQFF
13,TRBV4-1,.,TRBJ1-6,.,TGCGCCAGAGGGGGAACCTATAATTCACCCCTCCACTTT,CARGGTYNSPLHF
16,TRBV24-1,.,TRBJ2-1,.,TGTGCCACCAGTGACCCGGTAACGAGCTCCTACAATGAGCAGTTCTTC,CATSDPVTSSYNEQFF
11,TRBV28,.,TRBJ2-7,.,TGTGCCAGCAGTCAGAGGTACGAGCAGTACTTC,CASSQRYEQYF
15,TRBV4-1,.,TRBJ1-5,.,TGCGCCAGCAGCCTGAGTCCCGGGGAGAGGCAGCCCCAGCATTTT,CASSLSPGERQPQHF
14,TRBV9,TRBD1,TRBJ2-3,.,TGTGCCAGCAGCGTTTGGACAGGGTCAGATACGCAGTATTTT,CASSVWTGSDTQYF
15,TRBV24-1,TRBD2,TRBJ2-5,.,TGTGCCACATCGGGGCTAGCGGGAGTACAAGAGACCCAGTACTTC,CATSGLAGVQETQYF
16,TRBV27,.,TRBJ2-2,.,TGTGCCAGCAGTTTAGTAGCTAGCGCGGGGACCGGGGAGCTGTTTTTT,CASSLVASAGTGELFF
15,TRBV13,TRBD2,TRBJ2-7,.,TGTGCCAGCAGCCCGGGGACTAGCGGGGCCTACGAGCAGTACTTC,CASSPGTSGAYEQYF
13,TRBV5-1,.,TRBJ1-1,.,TGCGCCAGCAGCCGAAGACAGGAAGCTGAAGCTTTCTTT,CASSRRQEAEAFF
15,TRBV2,TRBD2,TRBJ2-3,.,TGTGCCAGCAGTGAGAGGACTAGCGGGAGAGATACGCAGTATTTT,CASSERTSGRDTQYF
19,TRBV6-7,TRBD2,TRBJ2-1,.,TGTGCCAGCAGTTCCTCCCGGACTAGCGGGGGGGCCCTAATTAATGAGCAGTTCTTC,CASSSSRTSGGALINEQFF
13,TRBV10-3,.,TRBJ2-5,once,TGTGCCATCTCGCGACTAGTCGGTGAGACCCAGTACTTC,CAISRLVGETQYF